The clone carrying this T cell receptor (beta chain) was counted once. Its antigen is still unknown. CDR3 length: 14 residues. CDR1 and CDR2 (germline): MNHNY, SVGAGI (reference sequence). The J segment lost 4 bases and the V segment lost 7 bases, leaving 8 bases of the junction unmatched. Sequenced by immunoSEQ multiplex PCR; TCRdb stores in-frame clones only, minus some. The table has 130,000 to 150,000 clones, 90% to 95% seen once. This sample was included in a study of T cell responses to AZD1222 COVID-19 vaccine. Study-wide points: Across spike, vaccine-associated CD4 TCRs were found, dominant at 160-218 and 743-854. A rise in Spike-specific TCR breadth and depth followed two AZD1222 doses. The donor cohort was predominantly white British with a female majority, and clonal diversity may have been underestimated.

The starting material was peripheral blood, obtained on day 0 of AZD1222 vaccination. The source of this sequence is an adult in good health. The V call is TRBV6-6, the J call TRBJ2-7, with 9 bases lining up with TRBD1. The CDR3 protein is CASKKGQGQYEQYF. The CDR3, as DNA: TGTGCCAGCAAAAAGGGACAGGGCCAATACGAGCAGTACTTC.